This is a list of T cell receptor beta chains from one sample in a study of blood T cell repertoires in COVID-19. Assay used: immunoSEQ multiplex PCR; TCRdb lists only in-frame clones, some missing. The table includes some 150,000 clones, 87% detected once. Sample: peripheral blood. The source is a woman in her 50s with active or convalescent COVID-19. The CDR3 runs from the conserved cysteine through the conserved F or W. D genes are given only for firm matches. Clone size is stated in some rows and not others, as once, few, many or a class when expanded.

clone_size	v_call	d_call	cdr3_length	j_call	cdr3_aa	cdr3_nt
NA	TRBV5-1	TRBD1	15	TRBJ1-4	CASSLAGQKNEKLFF	TGCGCCAGCAGCTTGGCGGGACAGAAAAATGAAAAACTGTTTTTT
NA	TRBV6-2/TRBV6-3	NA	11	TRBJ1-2	CASSFDYGYTF	TGTGCCAGCAGTTTCGACTATGGCTACACCTTC
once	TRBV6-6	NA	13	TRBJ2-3	CASSPQLGDTQYF	TGTGCCAGCAGCCCACAACTAGGGGATACGCAGTATTTT
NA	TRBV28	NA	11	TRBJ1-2	CASSSNYGYTF	TGTGCCAGCAGTTCGAACTATGGCTACACCTTC
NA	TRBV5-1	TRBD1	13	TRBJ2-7	CASKGQGAGEQYF	TGCGCCAGCAAGGGACAGGGGGCTGGCGAGCAGTACTTC
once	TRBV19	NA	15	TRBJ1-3	CASTMNMGAGNTIYF	TGTGCCAGTACCATGAACATGGGCGCTGGAAACACCATATATTTT
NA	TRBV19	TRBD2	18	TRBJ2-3	CASTRSVAVRGGTDTQYF	TGTGCCAGTACCCGTTCGGTAGCGGTCCGGGGGGGGACAGATACGCAGTATTTT
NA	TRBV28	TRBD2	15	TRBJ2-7	CASSTPSGRKGEQYF	TGTGCCAGCAGTACCCCTAGCGGGAGGAAGGGCGAGCAGTACTTC
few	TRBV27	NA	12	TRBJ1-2	CASSDGGYGYTF	TGTGCCAGCAGTGATGGCGGCTATGGCTACACCTTC
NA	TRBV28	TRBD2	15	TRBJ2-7	CASSFASGRGYEQYF	TGTGCCAGCAGTTTCGCTAGCGGGAGAGGCTACGAGCAGTACTTC
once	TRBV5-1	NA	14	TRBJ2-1	CASSLESSYNEQFF	TGCGCCAGCAGCTTGGAGAGTTCCTACAATGAGCAGTTCTTC
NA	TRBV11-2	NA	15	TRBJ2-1	CASSLAQGSYNEQFF	TGTGCCAGCAGCTTAGCACAGGGTAGCTACAATGAGCAGTTCTTC
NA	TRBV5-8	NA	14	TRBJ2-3	CASSLVYSTDTQYF	TGTGCCAGCAGCTTGGTTTACTCCACAGATACGCAGTATTTT
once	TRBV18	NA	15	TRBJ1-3	CASSVQGPSGNTIYF	TGTGCCAGCTCTGTCCAGGGTCCCTCTGGAAACACCATATATTTT
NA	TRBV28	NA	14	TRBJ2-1	CASSYPGSNNEQFF	TGTGCCAGCAGTTATCCCGGGTCAAACAATGAGCAGTTCTTC
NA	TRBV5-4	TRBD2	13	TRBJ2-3	CASKAGGADTQYF	TGTGCCAGCAAAGCGGGGGGAGCAGATACGCAGTATTTT
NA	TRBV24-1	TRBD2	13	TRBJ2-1	CATMTSGYNEQFF	TGTGCCACCATGACTAGCGGCTACAATGAGCAGTTCTTC
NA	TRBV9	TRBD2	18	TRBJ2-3	CASSVASGLAGNTDTQYF	TGTGCCAGCAGCGTAGCTTCCGGACTAGCGGGAAACACAGATACGCAGTATTTT